Described below is a single T cell receptor beta chain sequence and its context. This sample was included in a study of shared clonotypes between healthy human individuals. CDR3 length: 13 amino acids. Germline CDR1 SQVTM, CDR2 ANQGSEA. Produced via immunoSEQ multiplex PCR; TCRdb's table is partial and in-frame only. The sample lists 490,000 or so clones; about 82% were seen once. The rearrangement links TRBV29-1 to TRBJ2-5; 9 positions match TRBD1. The last part of the DNA fits TRBJ2-7 better; the J call may be wrong. Source material: PBMCs. The sequence was collected from a woman aged 40-49 years in good health. Some clones in this sample may be carry-over from other donors' samples. CDR3 region: CSVGQGLLYEQYF. The DNA for the CDR3 is TGCAGCGTGGGACAGGGTTTACTTTACGAGCAGTACTTC.